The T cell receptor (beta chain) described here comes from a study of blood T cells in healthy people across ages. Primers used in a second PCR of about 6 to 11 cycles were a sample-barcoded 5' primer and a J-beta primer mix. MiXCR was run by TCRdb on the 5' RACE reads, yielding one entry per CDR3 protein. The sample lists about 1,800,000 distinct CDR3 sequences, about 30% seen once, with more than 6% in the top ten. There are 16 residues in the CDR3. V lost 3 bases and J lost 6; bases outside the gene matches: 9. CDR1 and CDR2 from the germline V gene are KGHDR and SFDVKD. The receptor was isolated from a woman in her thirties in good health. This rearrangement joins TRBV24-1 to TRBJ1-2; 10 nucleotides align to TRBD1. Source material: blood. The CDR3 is CATSDPTGGRYHGYTF. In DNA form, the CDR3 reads TGTGCCACCAGTGATCCGACAGGGGGCCGGTACCATGGCTACACCTTC.